Detailed here is one TCR beta chain. Trimming at V came to 4 bases and at J to 7 bases, leaving 6 bases not matched to a gene. Germline V gives CDR1 SEHNR, CDR2 FQNEAQ (reference sequence). The CDR3 loop spans 14 amino acids. This sample is drawn from a study of blood T cell repertoires in COVID-19. In the study overall: The samples span acute and convalescent COVID-19 from the United States, Italy and Spain.

Residents of about two dozen US areas, aged roughly 18 to 89 years, made up the participants. The assay was immunoSEQ multiplex PCR, and TCRdb's table has in-frame clones only and misses some. The repertoire includes a few hundred thousand clones, 83% of them detected once, and approximately 5% sits in the top ten. Sample: PBMCs or T cells enriched from blood (not recorded which). The V call is TRBV7-9, the J call TRBJ1-3; 8 bases are a match to TRBD1. The clonotype comes from a woman in her 50s who had recovered from COVID-19. CDR3 in amino acids: CASSSRTGSNTIYF. CDR3 DNA sequence: TGTGCCAGCAGCTCCCGGACAGGGTCGAACACCATATATTTT.